This entry describes one TCR beta chain. The sample belongs to a study of cytomegalovirus exposure and HLA in healthy donors. Primers included in the PCR were 60 Vbeta and 13 Jbeta primers. Profiling relied on immunoSEQ multiplex PCR, and the TCRdb table lists in-frame clones only, not all of them. The sample lists about 140,000 clones, around 75% seen once, with roughly 1.7% in the top ten. The CDR3 loop spans 14 amino acids. V gave up 5 bases and J gave up 6 bases; unmatched junction bases: 3. Per the germline V gene, CDR1 is SNHLY and CDR2 is FYNNEI. Specimen: PBMCs. V usage is TRBV2 and J usage is TRBJ2-2; 10 nucleotides align to TRBD2. The sequence was collected from a woman in her thirties in good health and CMV-seronegative. The CDR3 loop reads CASSSGGASGELFF. The CDR3 DNA reads TGTGCCAGCAGTAGCGGGGGGGCATCCGGGGAGCTGTTTTTT.